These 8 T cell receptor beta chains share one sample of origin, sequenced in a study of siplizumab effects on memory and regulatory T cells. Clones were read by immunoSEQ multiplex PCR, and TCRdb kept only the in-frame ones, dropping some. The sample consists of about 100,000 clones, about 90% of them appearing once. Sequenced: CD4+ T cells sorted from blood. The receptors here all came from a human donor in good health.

In nucleotides, the CDR3 is TGTGCCAGCAGTTACAGACTAGATCTGGATACGCAGTATTTT. It codes for CASSYRLDLDTQYF. J is TRBJ2-3 and V is TRBV6-6, with D perhaps TRBD2 (6 bases). The CDR3 has 14 amino acids. The germline gives CDR1 MNHNY, CDR2 SVGAGI (reference sequence). The ends were cut back, 2 bases at V and 6 bases at J, with 12 bases in the middle.

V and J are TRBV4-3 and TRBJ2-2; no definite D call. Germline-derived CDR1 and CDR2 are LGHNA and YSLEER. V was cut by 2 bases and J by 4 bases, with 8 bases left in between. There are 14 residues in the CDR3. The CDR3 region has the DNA TGCGCCAGCAGCCAAAGTCTCTTCACCGGGGAGCTGTTTTTT. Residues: CASSQSLFTGELFF.

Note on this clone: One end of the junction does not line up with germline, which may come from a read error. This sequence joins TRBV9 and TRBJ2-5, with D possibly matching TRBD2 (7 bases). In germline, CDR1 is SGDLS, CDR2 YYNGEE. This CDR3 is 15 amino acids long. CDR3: CASTVGGDIQETQYF. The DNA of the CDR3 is TGTGCCAGCACCGTAGGGGGGGACATCCAAGAGACCCAGTACTTC. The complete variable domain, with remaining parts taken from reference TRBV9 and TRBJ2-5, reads DSGVTQTPKHLITATGQRVTLRCSPRSGDLSVYWYQQSLDQGLQFLIQYYNGEERAKGNILERFSAQQFPDLHSELNLSSLELGDSALYFCASTVGGDIQETQYFGPGTRLLVL.

The CDR3 DNA reads TGCGCCAGCAGCGGAACAGGGGTCAGCACAGATACGCAGTATTTT. It specifies CASSGTGVSTDTQYF. The chain uses TRBV5-1 and TRBJ2-3, with TRBD1 matching over 7 bases. Trimming cost V 4 bases and J 0 bases; bases outside gene matches: 5. The CDR3 sequence is 15 residues long. The germline V gene encodes CDR1 SGHRS and CDR2 YFSETQ.

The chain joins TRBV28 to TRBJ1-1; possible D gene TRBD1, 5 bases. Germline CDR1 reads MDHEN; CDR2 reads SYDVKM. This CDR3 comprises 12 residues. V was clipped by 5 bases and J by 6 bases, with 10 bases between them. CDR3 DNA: TGTGCCAGCAGTGCCGGGACGGCTGAAGCTTTCTTT. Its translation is CASSAGTAEAFF.

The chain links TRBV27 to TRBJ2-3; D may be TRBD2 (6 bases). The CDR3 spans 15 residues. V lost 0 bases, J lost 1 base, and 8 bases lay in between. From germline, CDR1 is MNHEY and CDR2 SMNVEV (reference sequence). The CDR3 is CASSLSGGGTDTQYF. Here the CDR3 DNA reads TGTGCCAGCAGTTTATCGGGGGGTGGCACAGATACGCAGTATTTT.

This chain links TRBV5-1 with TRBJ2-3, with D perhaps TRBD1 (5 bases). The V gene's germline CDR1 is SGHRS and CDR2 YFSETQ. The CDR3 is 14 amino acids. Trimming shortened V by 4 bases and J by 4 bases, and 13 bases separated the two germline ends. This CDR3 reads CASSPVQGADTQYF. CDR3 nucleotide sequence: TGCGCCAGCAGCCCGGTACAAGGGGCAGATACGCAGTATTTT.

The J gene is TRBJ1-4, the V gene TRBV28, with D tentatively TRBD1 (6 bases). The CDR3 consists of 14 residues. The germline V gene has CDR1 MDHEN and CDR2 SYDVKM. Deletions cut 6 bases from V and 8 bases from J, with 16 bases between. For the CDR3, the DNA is TGTGCCAGCAGAATGAGGGGGGCGCAAGAAAAACTGTTTTTT. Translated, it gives CASRMRGAQEKLFF.